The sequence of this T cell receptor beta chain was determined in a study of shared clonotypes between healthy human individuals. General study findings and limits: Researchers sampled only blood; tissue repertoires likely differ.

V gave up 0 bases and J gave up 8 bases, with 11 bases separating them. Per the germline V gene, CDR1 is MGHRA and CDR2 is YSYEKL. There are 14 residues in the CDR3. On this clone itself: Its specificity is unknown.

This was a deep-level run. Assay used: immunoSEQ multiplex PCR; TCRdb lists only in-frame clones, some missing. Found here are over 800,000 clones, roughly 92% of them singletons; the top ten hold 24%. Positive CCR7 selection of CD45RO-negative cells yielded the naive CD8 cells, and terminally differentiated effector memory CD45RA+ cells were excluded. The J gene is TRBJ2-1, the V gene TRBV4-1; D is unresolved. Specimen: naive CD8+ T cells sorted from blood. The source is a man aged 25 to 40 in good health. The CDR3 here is CASSQEKAIYEQFF. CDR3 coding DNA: TGCGCCAGCAGCCAAGAAAAAGCTATCTATGAGCAGTTCTTC.